The sequence of this T cell receptor beta chain was determined in a study of glioma-infiltrating T cells. The study, taken as a whole, reports: Tissue and blood shared very few CDR3 sequences. Above-expected tissue-blood divergence occurred in all gliomas, most in low-grade ones.

This clonotype was counted at least ten times. Antigen specificity is unknown. The iRepertoire nested amplicon-rescue multiplex PCR amplified TCR alpha and beta CDR3s from RNA. TCRdb analysed the multiplex PCR reads with MiXCR anew, one entry per CDR3 protein. The table has 150,000 to 200,000 distinct CDR3 sequences, roughly two fifths seen once; the top ten hold about 5.2%. Germline V lookup: CDR1 SNHLY, CDR2 FYNNEI. The CDR3 is made up of 13 amino acids. The ends lost 4 bases at V and 11 bases at J; junction bases unmatched: 9. Source material: glioma tissue, nonneoplastic brain tissue, or PBMCs (not recorded which). The chain couples TRBV2 to TRBJ1-1; 8 nucleotides line up with TRBD1. This TCR derives from a human donor with low-grade glioma or glioblastoma, undergoing nonglioma brain surgery, or in good health (not recorded which). The CDR3 DNA reads TGTGCCAGCAGTGTAAAAGGACAGGGTGGGGCTTTCTTT. Amino acids: CASSVKGQGGAFF. Looking up the rest from reference TRBV2 and TRBJ1-1 gives the full variable domain: EPEVTQTPSHQVTQMGQEVILRCVPISNHLYFYWYRQILGQKVEFLVSFYNNEISEKSEIFDDQFSVERPDGSNFTLKIRSTKLEDSAMYFCASSVKGQGGAFFGQGTRLTVV.